This T cell receptor beta chain originates from a study of blood T cell repertoires in COVID-19. Study-wide background: The analysed material was cDNA or gDNA that came from T cells, B-cell-depleted T cells, or PBMCs.

This clone has more than one count but fewer than ten. Those who participated ranged in age from roughly 18 to 100 years and resided in roughly 26 US areas. Germline CDR1 reads LNHDA; CDR2 reads SQIVND (reference sequence). The CDR3 sequence is 15 residues long. V was clipped by 5 bases and J by 8 bases, with 21 bases between them. Per the study methods: Amplification of reference gene primers provided the estimated nucleated cell counts. TCRdb's table, derived via immunoSEQ multiplex PCR, lists solely in-frame clones and lacks some. D and trimming come from the DNA, and the V and J calls and clone size come from that table. The data contain about 390,000 clones, roughly 89% of them seen just once; the ten biggest clones take up roughly 9.4%.

The material sequenced was PBMCs or T cells enriched from blood (not recorded which). This rearrangement joins TRBV19 to TRBJ1-2; tentative D call: TRBD1 (5 bases). This sequence was found in a woman between 50 and 59 years old who had recovered from COVID-19. The CDR3 sequence is CASSPPGLRVGGYTF. For the CDR3, the DNA is TGTGCCAGTAGTCCACCGGGACTCAGGGTGGGAGGCTACACCTTC.